The 15 T cell receptor beta chains below come from one sample, sequenced in a study of T cell repertoires in cytomegalovirus infection. TCRdb reanalysed the reads using MiXCR and keeps one entry per CDR3 protein. This table holds 68,000 or so distinct CDR3 sequences, 20% to 25% found once. No antigen is known for these receptors. What was sequenced was PBMCs, sequenced either directly or after in vitro stimulation (not recorded which). The source of these receptors is a human donor in good health (CMV status not recorded). Some clones in this sample may be carry-over from other donors' samples.

This chain connects TRBV7-8 to TRBJ2-1; 10 bases are a match to TRBD2. This CDR3 is built from 15 residues. Germline trimming cut 2 bases from V and 8 bases from J; bases unmatched to any gene: 6. Germline values: CDR1 SGHVS, CDR2 FQNEAQ. As DNA, the CDR3 is TGTGCCAGCAGCTTACTAGCGGGAGTTTTAGATGAGCAGTTCTTC. As protein: CASSLLAGVLDEQFF.

This clonotype was recorded a few times. The chain combines TRBV28 with TRBJ2-3; D not certain. V was trimmed by 10 bases and J by 1 base, leaving 12 bases between them. The CDR3 loop spans 13 amino acids. Germline CDR1 and CDR2: MDHEN and SYDVKM. CDR3 sequence: CATSAPGTDTQYF. The CDR3, as DNA: TGTGCCACCAGCGCCCCGGGCACAGATACGCAGTATTTT.

This chain links TRBV6-2 or TRBV6-3 with TRBJ2-3, with D tentatively TRBD2 (7 bases). The CDR3 is 13 residues long. The ends were cut back, 2 bases at V and 7 bases at J, with 10 bases in the middle. Germline CDR1 reads MNHEY; CDR2 reads SVGEGT. CDR3 sequence (DNA): TGTGCCAGCAGTTACGGGGGGGCGAATACGCAGTATTTT. Translated: CASSYGGANTQYF.

Concerning this clonotype: The junction and the germline gene differ at one end; a read error may be behind it. V gene TRBV12-3 or TRBV12-4 combines with J gene TRBJ1-1, with D unclear. The CDR3 consists of 11 residues. This CDR3 is CASSLETNPAF. The CDR3 DNA follows: TGTGCCAGCAGTTTAGAAACCAATCCCGCCTTT.

This clonotype was found a few times. A much more abundant neighbour one base away suggests this may be a read error. The chain is built from TRBV27 and TRBJ1-4; D uncertain. In germline, CDR1 is MNHEY, CDR2 SMNVEV (reference sequence). V lost 6 bases to trimming and J lost 6 bases, with 17 bases between them. This CDR3 spans 15 amino acids. The CDR3 here is CASRQPQKIDEKLFF. CDR3 nucleotides: TGTGCCAGCAGGCAACCCCAGAAGATCGATGAAAAACTGTTTTTT.

This clonotype was detected ten times or more. The genes are TRBV4-1 and TRBJ2-3; D not certain. The CDR3 is 16 amino acids. CDR1 MGHRA and CDR2 YSYEKL come from the germline V gene. Deletions cut 0 bases from V and 0 bases from J, with 10 bases between. CDR3 protein: CASSQDRKGSTDTQYF. As DNA, the CDR3 is TGCGCCAGCAGCCAAGATCGGAAGGGAAGCACAGATACGCAGTATTTT.

This clonotype showed up just a few times. The gene calls are TRBV12-3 or TRBV12-4 and TRBJ2-3, with D maybe TRBD2 (6 bases). Between the trimmed V and J ends, which lost 5 bases and 6 bases, there was a span of 21 bases. The CDR3 has 16 amino acids. Here the CDR3 reads CASSLPSMGGRDTQYF. DNA of the CDR3: TGTGCCAGCAGTCTTCCCTCAATGGGGGGTCGGGATACGCAGTATTTT.

This clonotype showed up just a few times. The chain combines TRBV5-6 with TRBJ2-7, with 7 bases aligning to TRBD1. This CDR3 is built from 13 residues. Germline CDR1 is SGHDT and CDR2 is YYEEEE. After removal of 1 base from V and 6 bases from J, the junction contained 4 bases not matched to a gene. The CDR3 region is CASSLWPGGEQYV. The CDR3 nucleotides are TGTGCCAGCAGCTTGTGGCCAGGGGGCGAGCAGTACGTC.

The chain uses TRBV6-5 and TRBJ1-3; D is uncertain. This CDR3 region has 15 residues. V was trimmed by 0 bases and J by 9 bases, leaving 15 bases between them. Germline lookup yields CDR1 MNHEY and CDR2 SVGAGI. The CDR3 loop is CASSYSRSLGGTIYF. CDR3 coding DNA: TGTGCCAGCAGTTACTCGAGATCGTTGGGCGGCACCATATATTTT.

At least ten counts were recorded for this clonotype. The chain recombines TRBV7-2 with TRBJ1-6; possibly TRBD1 for D (6 bases). Germline V lookup: CDR1 SGHTA, CDR2 FQGNSA. V lost 2 bases and J lost 10, with 12 bases in between. The CDR3 runs to 14 residues. This chain's CDR3 is CASSLSGGNSPLHF. The CDR3 DNA reads TGTGCCAGCAGCTTATCGGGGGGCAACTCACCCCTCCACTTT.

This chain connects TRBV7-6 to TRBJ2-1; D remains ambiguous. This CDR3 is built from 15 residues. The ends were cut back, 1 base at V and 8 bases at J, with 15 bases in the middle. Germline CDR1 and CDR2: SGHVS and FNYEAQ. The chain's CDR3 is CASSLVRQSGYEQFF. The CDR3 bases are TGTGCCAGCAGCTTAGTGAGGCAGTCGGGCTATGAGCAGTTCTTC. Full variable domain (missing parts from reference TRBV7-6 and TRBJ2-1): GAGVSQSPRYKVTKRGQDVALRCDPISGHVSLYWYRQALGQGPEFLTYFNYEAQQDKSGLPNDRFSAERPEGSISTLTIQRTEQRDSAMYRCASSLVRQSGYEQFFGPGTRLTVL.

The J gene is TRBJ1-2, the V gene TRBV11-2, with 8 bases matching TRBD1. CDR1 is SGHAT and CDR2 is FQNNGV in the germline V gene. V gave up 8 bases and J gave up 0 bases; unmatched junction bases: 8. The CDR3 sequence is 15 residues long. The CDR3 region has the DNA TGTGCCAGCGAGGGGACAGGACTAACTAACTATGGCTACACCTTC. Protein sequence: CASEGTGLTNYGYTF.

Comments on this clonotype: A read error is possible here, since a much larger clone lies one base away. The chain links TRBV7-2 to TRBJ1-1; D is possibly TRBD1 (5 bases). Germline CDR1 is SGHTA and CDR2 is FQGNSA. Trimming shortened V by 3 bases and J by 2 bases, and 10 bases separated the two germline ends. The CDR3 length is 14 residues. The CDR3 nucleotides read TGTGCCAGCAGCTTCCGGGGGATAAACACTGAAGCTTTCTTT. Its protein is CASSFRGINTEAFF.

The rearrangement uses TRBV11-3 and TRBJ1-2, with D unresolved. Germline assignment: CDR1 SGHNT and CDR2 YENEEA. The CDR3 loop spans 15 amino acids. V dropped 1 base and J dropped 3 bases, with 12 bases sitting between them. In DNA form, the CDR3 reads TGTGCCAGCAGCTTAGGGCCTCCTCGGGACTATGGCTACACCTTC. It yields the protein CASSLGPPRDYGYTF.

This clonotype was seen ten or more times. This chain links TRBV7-2 with TRBJ2-1; 8 bases are shared with TRBD2. V shed 3 bases and J 4 bases; nucleotides not matched to a gene: 5. CDR1 is SGHTA and CDR2 is FQGNSA in the germline V gene. The CDR3 has 15 amino acids. As DNA, the CDR3 is TGTGCCAGCAGCTTCGGACTAGCTGTTTACAATGAGCAGTTCTTC. Encoded protein: CASSFGLAVYNEQFF.